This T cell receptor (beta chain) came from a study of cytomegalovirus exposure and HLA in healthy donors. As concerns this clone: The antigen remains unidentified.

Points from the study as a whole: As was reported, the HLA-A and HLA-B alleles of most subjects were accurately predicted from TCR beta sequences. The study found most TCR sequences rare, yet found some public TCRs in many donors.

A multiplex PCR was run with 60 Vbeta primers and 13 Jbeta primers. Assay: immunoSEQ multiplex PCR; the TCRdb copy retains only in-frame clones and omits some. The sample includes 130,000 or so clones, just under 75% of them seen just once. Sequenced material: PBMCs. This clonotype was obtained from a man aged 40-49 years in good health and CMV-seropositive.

The CDR3 region is CASSQRTGINEQYF. In DNA form, the CDR3 reads TGTGCCAGCAGTCAACGGACAGGGATAAACGAGCAGTACTTC. The chain links TRBV6-1 to TRBJ2-7; 8 bases line up with TRBD1. The CDR3 consists of 14 residues. The germline CDR1 and CDR2 sequences are MNHNS and SASEGT. V was pared by 5 bases and J by 5 bases, with 8 bases of the junction left unmatched.